Each of the 32 T cell receptor beta chains below was sequenced from the same sample in a study of T cell responses to AZD1222 COVID-19 vaccine (dated by TCRdb to 2020 to 2022). The time point label for this specimen denotes: baseline before first vaccination. The library came from the immunoSEQ multiplex PCR assay. The table was pulled from immuneACCESS by TCRdb, which kept in-frame rearrangements only. Such tables lose some clones; where checked, under half of the loss comes from unresolved V genes, and the rest has no known cause. This sample lists about 110,000 clones; roughly nine tenths were detected once. The top ten clones comprise over 6.5% of the sample. The sample in question was peripheral blood, obtained on day 0 of AZD1222 vaccination. The receptors were sampled from an adult in good health.

There are a few counts of this clone. The sample carries other DNA sequences with the same CDR3. The rearrangement uses TRBV4-1 and TRBJ2-7, with TRBD1 matching 9 bases. The CDR3 consists of 16 residues. Germline loops: CDR1 MGHRA, CDR2 YSYEKL. V shed 1 base, J shed 2 bases, and the junction held 6 bases outside the gene matches. DNA for the CDR3: TGCGCCAGCAGCCAAGGCCCGGGACAGGGAACCTACGAGCAGTACTTC. Encoded protein: CASSQGPGQGTYEQYF.

The chain recombines TRBV28 with TRBJ1-3, with TRBD1 as a possible D gene (5 bases). Trimming took off 5 bases at V and 0 bases at J, with 5 bases between the two ends. The CDR3 has 13 residues. The germline V gene has CDR1 MDHEN and CDR2 SYDVKM. In DNA, the CDR3 is TGTGCCAGCAGTACAGGCTCTGGAAACACCATATATTTT. It specifies CASSTGSGNTIYF.

The V call is TRBV29-1, the J call TRBJ2-7; 14 bases line up with TRBD2. Germline CDR1 is SQVTM and CDR2 is ANQGSEA. V lost 6 bases and J lost 4; bases outside the gene matches: 2. This CDR3 is built from 13 residues. The CDR3 sequence is CSVTSGRVYEQYF. CDR3 bases: TGCAGCGTGACTAGCGGGAGGGTATACGAGCAGTACTTC.

This chain joins TRBV7-9 and TRBJ2-5; TRBD1 might be the D (5 bases). Trimming took off 3 bases at V and 4 bases at J, with 9 bases between the two ends. Germline V gives CDR1 SEHNR, CDR2 FQNEAQ (reference sequence). CDR3 length: 13 amino acids. CDR3 nucleotide sequence: TGTGCCAGCAGCTTGGCAGGGCCAGAGACCCAGTACTTC. Its protein product is CASSLAGPETQYF.

J is TRBJ2-7 and V is TRBV3-1 (or the pseudogene TRBV3-2); 9 bases are shared with TRBD1. Trimming took 4 bases from V and 6 from J; bases not matched to a gene: 10. This CDR3 is 15 amino acids long. Germline CDR1 reads LGHDT; CDR2 reads YNNKEL (reference sequence). CDR3 protein: CASSRLDRGQGEQYF. The CDR3 DNA reads TGTGCCAGCAGCCGCCTGGACAGGGGACAGGGCGAGCAGTACTTC.

The count of this clone is one. The V and J genes are TRBV7-9 and TRBJ1-3; a possible D gene is TRBD1 (6 bases). CDR3 length equals 15 residues. Trimming removed 4 bases at V and 2 bases at J, with 12 bases between. In germline, CDR1 is SEHNR, CDR2 FQNEAQ (reference sequence). The DNA of the CDR3 is TGTGCCAGCAGCTCGCAACAGGGTGCTGGAAACACCATATATTTT. Translating it yields CASSSQQGAGNTIYF.

The V call is TRBV6-5, the J call TRBJ2-7; maybe TRBD2 (6 bases). Trimming took off 6 bases at V and 2 bases at J, with 11 bases between the two ends. The CDR3 sequence is 13 residues long. CDR1 is MNHEY and CDR2 is SVGAGI in the germline V gene. For the CDR3, the DNA is TGTGCCAGCAGAATCGGGACTGCCTACGAGCAGTACTTC. Protein: CASRIGTAYEQYF.

This chain joins TRBV5-8 and TRBJ1-3, with no clear D. Per germline, CDR1 SGHTS and CDR2 YDEGEE. Trimming took off 4 bases at V and 7 bases at J, with 12 bases between the two ends. The CDR3 is made up of 13 amino acids. In nucleotides, the CDR3 is TGTGCCAGCAGCCCCGGACGGGAGAACACCATATATTTT. It specifies CASSPGRENTIYF.

The rearrangement uses TRBV29-1 and TRBJ2-1, with D unresolved. V was shortened by 6 bases and J by 10 bases, with 22 bases between the two germline ends. Germline CDR1 SQVTM, CDR2 ANQGSEA. There are 14 residues in the CDR3. The CDR3 reads CSVTGLRMNGEQFF. CDR3 nucleotides: TGCAGCGTCACTGGCTTACGGATGAATGGAGAGCAGTTCTTC.

For the CDR3, the DNA is TGTGCCAGCAGTTACGGGACCGCCGGGGGGGGGACCCAGTACTTC. It specifies CASSYGTAGGGTQYF. The chain links TRBV6-6 to TRBJ2-5; 8 positions agree with TRBD2. The ends lost 2 bases at V and 7 bases at J; junction bases unmatched: 9. In germline, CDR1 is MNHNY, CDR2 SVGAGI (reference sequence). The CDR3 extends over 15 amino acids.

This clone was seen more than once but under ten times. The genes are TRBV11-1 and TRBJ2-1; 9 positions agree with TRBD1. CDR3 length: 15 residues. With 5 bases clipped from V and 12 bases from J, the junction kept 14 bases outside the gene matches. The germline CDR1 and CDR2 sequences are SGHAT and FQDESV (reference sequence). CDR3 nucleotide sequence: TGTGCCAGCAGCCCACAGGGGGCTGGGTCGAAGGGGCAGTTCTTC. Protein: CASSPQGAGSKGQFF.

V and J are TRBV6-5 and TRBJ2-5; possibly TRBD1 or TRBD2 for D (5 bases each). Germline values: CDR1 MNHEY, CDR2 SVGAGI. The CDR3 loop spans 12 amino acids. V lost 6 bases and J 4 bases, leaving 9 bases between the germline ends. Here the CDR3 DNA reads TGTGCCAGCAGGGGGACCGTAGAGACCCAGTACTTC. Its protein is CASRGTVETQYF.

V is TRBV29-1 and J is TRBJ2-7; D gene unclear. V was trimmed by 4 bases and J by 3 bases, leaving 13 bases between them. The germline gives CDR1 SQVTM, CDR2 ANQGSEA. The CDR3 contains 13 residues. As DNA, the CDR3 is TGCAGCGTTGGGCAGCGACAAGGCTACGAGCAGTACTTC. It encodes CSVGQRQGYEQYF.

The rearrangement joins TRBV7-2 to TRBJ1-2; D not certain. The CDR3 loop spans 13 amino acids. The V and J ends lost 5 bases and 7 bases respectively, with 14 bases between them. The germline CDR1 and CDR2 sequences are SGHTA and FQGNSA. For the CDR3, the DNA is TGTGCCAGCAGCGCCCCTGGTGGGGTTGGCTACACCTTC. This encodes CASSAPGGVGYTF.

The chain employs TRBV15 and TRBJ1-1, with 7 bases identical to TRBD1. The CDR3 spans 15 residues. CDR1 LNHNV and CDR2 YYDKDF come from the germline V gene (reference sequence). V shed 0 bases, J shed 1 base, and the junction held 2 bases outside the gene matches. The CDR3, as DNA: TGTGCCACCAGCAGAGATGACAGGGCGAACACTGAAGCTTTCTTT. Translation gives CATSRDDRANTEAFF.

The rearrangement joins TRBV2 to TRBJ2-2; 9 bases align to TRBD2. The J segment lost 2 bases and the V segment lost 5 bases, leaving 6 bases of the junction unmatched. This CDR3 has 16 residues. Germline V gives CDR1 SNHLY, CDR2 FYNNEI. The CDR3 DNA reads TGTGCCAGCAGTCAGGCGGGAGGGTCAAACACCGGGGAGCTGTTTTTT. Protein product: CASSQAGGSNTGELFF. The complete variable domain, with remaining parts taken from reference TRBV2 and TRBJ2-2, reads EPEVTQTPSHQVTQMGQEVILRCVPISNHLYFYWYRQILGQKVEFLVSFYNNEISEKSEIFDDQFSVERPDGSNFTLKIRSTKLEDSAMYFCASSQAGGSNTGELFFGEGSRLTVL.

This chain joins TRBV10-3 and TRBJ2-2, with D perhaps matching TRBD2 (5 bases). Germline V gene data show CDR1 as ENHRY and CDR2 as SYGVKD. Trimming stripped 6 bases from V and 6 bases from J, with 14 bases between. This CDR3 region has 14 residues. CDR3 DNA sequence: TGTGCCATCAGCGAATCCCGCGGGTCCGGGGAGCTGTTTTTT. It encodes CAISESRGSGELFF.

This chain joins TRBV4-1 and TRBJ1-4, with D perhaps TRBD1 (6 bases). The CDR3 loop spans 16 amino acids. The germline V and J ends were trimmed by 0 bases and 4 bases, with 12 bases remaining between them. Looked up from germline, CDR1 is MGHRA and CDR2 is YSYEKL. CDR3 DNA: TGCGCCAGCAGCCAAGACGCGGACAGCCTTAATGAAAAACTGTTTTTT. This encodes CASSQDADSLNEKLFF.

V gene TRBV19 combines with J gene TRBJ2-5, with D uncertain. V was shortened by 5 bases and J by 2 bases, with 9 bases between the two germline ends. CDR1 and CDR2 (germline): LNHDA, SQIVND (reference sequence). CDR3 length: 13 amino acids. The CDR3 bases are TGTGCCAGTAGTCAGGTGCGGCAAGAGACCCAGTACTTC. Translation gives CASSQVRQETQYF.

The rearrangement joins TRBV7-9 to TRBJ2-1; 12 nucleotides agree with TRBD2. The CDR3 has 14 residues. Germline V gene lookup returns CDR1 SEHNR and CDR2 FQNEAQ (reference sequence). Unmatched junction bases numbered 5, after V lost 4 bases and J lost 10 bases. The CDR3 is CASSSTSGRVEQFF. CDR3 coding DNA: TGTGCCAGCAGCTCGACTAGCGGGAGAGTAGAGCAGTTCTTC.

Only one count was recorded for this clone. This chain connects TRBV19 to TRBJ1-5; D remains ambiguous. Germline V gives CDR1 LNHDA, CDR2 SQIVND (reference sequence). V was pared by 7 bases and J by 9 bases, with 13 bases between. The CDR3 runs 12 residues. CDR3 amino acids: CASKGRWWPQHF. CDR3 coding DNA: TGTGCCAGTAAGGGCCGATGGTGGCCCCAGCATTTT. The full variable domain, in which reference TRBV19 and TRBJ1-5 provide the parts outside the CDR3, is DGGITQSPKYLFRKEGQNVTLSCEQNLNHDAMYWYRQDPGQGLRLIYYSQIVNDFQKGDIAEGYSVSREKKESFPLTVTSAQKNPTAFYLCASKGRWWPQHFGDGTRLSIL.

The chain carries TRBV2 and TRBJ1-5; D possibly corresponds to TRBD1 (5 bases). Germline CDR1 and CDR2: SNHLY and FYNNEI. This CDR3 contains 14 residues. V was clipped by 4 bases and J by 2 bases, with 9 bases between them. The CDR3 spells CASSGRAGNQPQHF. In DNA, the CDR3 is TGTGCCAGCAGTGGCAGGGCTGGCAATCAGCCCCAGCATTTT.

The chain couples TRBV19 to TRBJ1-2; 8 bases fit TRBD1. Germline-derived CDR1 and CDR2 are LNHDA and SQIVND (reference sequence). The CDR3 loop spans 13 amino acids. The J segment lost 8 bases and the V segment lost 5 bases, leaving 7 bases of the junction unmatched. The CDR3 spells CASSEQGAGGYTF. CDR3 DNA sequence: TGTGCCAGTAGTGAGCAGGGGGCAGGGGGCTACACCTTC.

With respect to this clone: This same CDR3 is encoded by further DNA sequences in the sample. V and J are TRBV20-1 and TRBJ1-2, with 9 bases matching TRBD1. The CDR3 is made up of 11 amino acids. V shed 6 bases and J 6 bases; nucleotides not matched to a gene: 2. The V gene's germline CDR1 is DFQATT and CDR2 SNEGSKA (reference sequence). DNA of the CDR3: TGCAGTGCGAGGACAGGGGATGGCTACACCTTC. Its protein is CSARTGDGYTF.

The chain joins TRBV18 to TRBJ1-4; D uncertain. V was cut by 2 bases and J by 0 bases, with 1 base left in between. The CDR3 length is 13 residues. Germline V gives CDR1 KGHSH, CDR2 LQKENI. CDR3 bases: TGTGCCAGCTCACCAGCAACTAATGAAAAACTGTTTTTT. Amino acid sequence: CASSPATNEKLFF.

The genes are TRBV5-5 and TRBJ2-7; a possible D gene is TRBD1 (6 bases). The CDR3 is 12 amino acids. V dropped 7 bases and J dropped 3 bases, with 11 bases sitting between them. Looked up from germline, CDR1 is SGHKS and CDR2 is YYEKEE (reference sequence). The CDR3: CASRDTFYEQYF. CDR3 bases: TGTGCCAGCCGGGACACCTTCTACGAGCAGTACTTC.

In this sample, this clone turned up once. The CDR3 nucleotides read TGTGCCAGTAGTATGGACAGGAGTGAAAAACTGTTTTTT. The encoded protein is CASSMDRSEKLFF. V gene TRBV19 combines with J gene TRBJ1-4; 7 bases map to TRBD1. The germline V gene has CDR1 LNHDA and CDR2 SQIVND (reference sequence). The CDR3 is 13 amino acids. V was pared by 3 bases and J by 7 bases, with 2 bases of the junction left unmatched.

The chain recombines TRBV27 with TRBJ1-1; weak D call: TRBD1 (5 bases). Germline V gene lookup returns CDR1 MNHEY and CDR2 SMNVEV (reference sequence). The length of the CDR3 is 15 residues. V dropped 0 bases and J dropped 1 base, with 9 bases sitting between them. The DNA of the CDR3 is TGTGCCAGCAGTTTATCTAAGGGACCGAACACTGAAGCTTTCTTT. This encodes CASSLSKGPNTEAFF.

This chain joins TRBV6-2 or TRBV6-3 and TRBJ2-7; D not resolved. Trimming took 0 bases from V and 7 from J, leaving 7 bases between them. The CDR3 runs to 12 residues. CDR1 and CDR2 (germline): MNHEY, SVGEGT. CDR3 nucleotide sequence: TGTGCCAGCAGTTACTCGAAGTCTGAGCAGTACTTC. Amino acids: CASSYSKSEQYF.

V and J are TRBV6-5 and TRBJ1-6, with 10 bases lining up with TRBD1. The length of the CDR3 is 14 residues. J was trimmed by 10 bases and V by 7 bases; bases with no gene match: 7. CDR1 and CDR2 from the germline V gene are MNHEY and SVGAGI. CDR3 protein: CASNPGQGLSPLHF. CDR3 in DNA: TGTGCCAGCAACCCGGGACAGGGGTTATCACCCCTCCACTTT.

V and J are TRBV2 and TRBJ1-5, with 10 bases lining up with TRBD1. The CDR3 extends over 15 amino acids. After removal of 8 bases from V and 6 bases from J, the junction contained 10 bases not matched to a gene. Germline CDR1 reads SNHLY; CDR2 reads FYNNEI. The CDR3 loop reads CASRRGQGMAQPQHF. The CDR3 coding sequence is TGTGCCAGCCGGAGGGGACAGGGGATGGCTCAGCCCCAGCATTTT. The whole variable domain, remainder taken from reference TRBV2 and TRBJ1-5, is EPEVTQTPSHQVTQMGQEVILRCVPISNHLYFYWYRQILGQKVEFLVSFYNNEISEKSEIFDDQFSVERPDGSNFTLKIRSTKLEDSAMYFCASRRGQGMAQPQHFGDGTRLSIL.

The J gene is TRBJ2-1, the V gene TRBV6-5, with 14 positions matching TRBD2. V gave up 6 bases and J gave up 16 bases; unmatched junction bases: 8. Germline-derived CDR1 and CDR2 are MNHEY and SVGAGI. CDR3 length equals 13 residues. DNA for the CDR3: TGTGCCAGCAGGCCGACTAGCGGGAGGGCCTTTTTCTTC. Protein: CASRPTSGRAFFF.